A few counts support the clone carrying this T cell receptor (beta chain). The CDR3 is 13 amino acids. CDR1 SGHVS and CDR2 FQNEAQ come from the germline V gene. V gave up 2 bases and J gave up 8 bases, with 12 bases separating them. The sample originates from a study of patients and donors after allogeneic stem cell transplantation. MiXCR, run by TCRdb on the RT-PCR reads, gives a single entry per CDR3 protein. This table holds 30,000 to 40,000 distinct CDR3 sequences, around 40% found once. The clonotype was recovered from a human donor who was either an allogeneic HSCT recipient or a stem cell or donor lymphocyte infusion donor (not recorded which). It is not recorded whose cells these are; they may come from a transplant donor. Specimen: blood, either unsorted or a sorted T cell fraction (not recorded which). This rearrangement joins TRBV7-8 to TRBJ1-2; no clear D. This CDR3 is CASSLSGERGYTF. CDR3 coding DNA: TGTGCCAGCAGCTTATCTGGGGAGCGAGGCTACACCTTC.